The present T cell receptor beta chain was sequenced within a study of blood T cell repertoires in COVID-19. Germline V gene data show CDR1 as SGDLS and CDR2 as YYNGEE. There are 16 residues in the CDR3. V lost 0 bases, J lost 2 bases, and 13 bases lay in between. Authors' processing steps: Estimated nucleated cell counts came from reference gene primer amplification. This table comes from immunoSEQ multiplex PCR, and its TCRdb copy is limited to in-frame clones, with some not included. V, J and clone size are taken as reported in that table, and D and trimming were inferred from the DNA itself. The table has 180,000 or so clones, over 75% seen once.

Specimen: PBMCs or T cells enriched from blood (not recorded which). V usage is TRBV9 and J usage is TRBJ2-3; TRBD1 is a possible D gene (5 bases). The source of this sequence is a man in his fifties or sixties who had recovered from COVID-19. CDR3 protein: CASSVETGTLTDTQYF. The CDR3 region has the DNA TGTGCCAGCAGCGTAGAAACAGGCACACTCACAGATACGCAGTATTTT.